These 5 T cell receptor beta chains originate from one sample sequenced in a study of T cell responses to AZD1222 COVID-19 vaccine. Repertoires were generated with immunoSEQ multiplex PCR, while TCRdb's copy carries only in-frame clones and drops some. The sample shows some 180,000 clones, 91% of them seen only once. The input for sequencing was peripheral blood, taken 28 days after the second AZD1222 dose. The origin of the receptors is an adult who received the AZD1222 COVID-19 vaccine.

This clone was counted only a few times. The chain employs TRBV11-3 and TRBJ2-1; 12 bases agree with TRBD2. Germline trimming cut 5 bases from V and 5 bases from J; bases unmatched to any gene: 4. The germline gives CDR1 SGHNT, CDR2 YENEEA. The CDR3 sequence is 15 residues long. As DNA, the CDR3 is TGTGCCAGCAGCCTGACTAGCGGGAGTAACAATGAGCAGTTCTTC. Translation gives CASSLTSGSNNEQFF.

The chain links TRBV15 to TRBJ2-3; no definite D call. The CDR3 covers 14 residues. Per germline, CDR1 LNHNV and CDR2 YYDKDF (reference sequence). The V end was cut by 0 bases, the J end by 7 bases, with 11 bases between. The CDR3, as DNA: TGTGCCACCAGCAGAGATGGGGAAGCGCATACGCAGTATTTT. It specifies CATSRDGEAHTQYF.

This chain joins TRBV5-1 and TRBJ1-5; D gene unclear. From germline, CDR1 is SGHRS and CDR2 YFSETQ. This CDR3 region has 21 residues. V was clipped by 2 bases and J by 1 base, with 28 bases between them. DNA for the CDR3: TGCGCCAGCAGCTTACTTAGGCGCGCGAAAACCAACGAGCGGAGCAATCAGCCCCAGCATTTT. Protein product: CASSLLRRAKTNERSNQPQHF. Together with reference TRBV5-1 and TRBJ1-5, the CDR3 gives the full variable domain: KAGVTQTPRYLIKTRGQQVTLSCSPISGHRSVSWYQQTPGQGLQFLFEYFSETQRNKGNFPGRFSGRQFSNSRSEMNVSTLELGDSALYLCASSLLRRAKTNERSNQPQHFGDGTRLSIL.

V and J are TRBV5-1 and TRBJ2-2, with D tentatively TRBD1 (6 bases). V lost 4 bases and J 2 bases, leaving 15 bases between the germline ends. The CDR3 consists of 16 residues. The germline V gene encodes CDR1 SGHRS and CDR2 YFSETQ. Here the CDR3 reads CASSRSGQHNTGELFF. CDR3 nucleotide sequence: TGCGCCAGCAGCCGATCCGGACAGCACAACACCGGGGAGCTGTTTTTT. Supplemented by reference TRBV5-1 and TRBJ2-2, the full variable domain reads KAGVTQTPRYLIKTRGQQVTLSCSPISGHRSVSWYQQTPGQGLQFLFEYFSETQRNKGNFPGRFSGRQFSNSRSEMNVSTLELGDSALYLCASSRSGQHNTGELFFGEGSRLTVL.

The chain links TRBV2 to TRBJ2-3; TRBD2 agrees at 8 bases. Germline trimming cut 6 bases from V and 3 bases from J; bases unmatched to any gene: 11. This CDR3 spans 16 amino acids. Germline CDR1 and CDR2: SNHLY and FYNNEI. This chain's CDR3 is CASRATRSGRTDTQYF. In DNA, the CDR3 is TGTGCCAGCAGGGCTACCCGGAGCGGGAGAACAGATACGCAGTATTTT.